This T cell receptor (beta chain) was documented in a study of blood T cells in healthy people across ages. General observations from the study: There was no known CMV status for donors, so expanded clonotype changes were possibly confounded.

This clonotype was observed many times. Its antigen is not identified. The V segment lost 3 bases and the J segment 4 bases; nucleotides outside the gene matches: 11. Looked up from germline, CDR1 is SGHRS and CDR2 is YFSETQ. The CDR3 has 16 amino acids. Combining a sample-barcoded 5' primer with a J-beta primer mix, a second PCR ran for roughly 6 to 12 cycles. TCRdb re-derived calls from the 5' RACE reads in MiXCR, one entry per CDR3 protein. The sample shows some 1.5 million distinct CDR3 sequences, approximately 28% of them seen only once. The V call is TRBV5-1, the J call TRBJ2-7, with 9 bases fitting TRBD1. The sequence was collected from a woman aged 25 to 39 in good health. Sequencing was performed on blood. The CDR3 loop reads CASSSTGGAGAYEQYF. Written as DNA, the CDR3 is TGCGCCAGCAGCTCAACAGGGGGCGCTGGGGCTTACGAGCAGTACTTC.